This T cell receptor (beta chain) appears in the sequencing data of a study of neurological immune-mediated disorders. The time point here: longitudinal time-point 3. At least ten counts were recorded for this clonotype. Germline V CDR1 and CDR2: SGHRS, YFSETQ. With 2 bases removed from V and 6 bases from J, the gap between germline ends came to 9 bases. The length of the CDR3 is 13 residues. TCRdb ran MiXCR on the 5' RACE reads and lists one entry per CDR3 protein. The sample lists some 89,000 distinct CDR3 sequences; 3.5% to 5.5% were seen once. Input material: PBMCs. The TCR was taken from a woman in her sixties with multiple sclerosis. V usage is TRBV5-1 and J usage is TRBJ2-1; D uncertain. The CDR3 nucleotides are TGCGCCAGCAGCTTTATCAGTGGCAATGAGCAGTTCTTC. Protein: CASSFISGNEQFF.